These 20 T cell receptor beta chains originate from one sample sequenced in a study of early T cells in non-severe SARS-CoV-2 infection. TCRdb redid the calling of the 5' RACE reads with MiXCR, one entry per CDR3 protein. The repertoire includes 70,000 to 85,000 distinct CDR3 sequences, more than 10% of them detected once, and around 15% sits in the top ten. Sequencing was performed on whole blood, taken at baseline. These receptors were obtained from an adult who was a healthcare worker with PCR-confirmed SARS-CoV-2 infection or an uninfected control (not recorded which). The donor label of this sample is uncertain.

The chain has TRBV20-1 and TRBJ2-2; no definite D call. V was cut by 6 bases and J by 0 bases, with 11 bases left in between. The CDR3 extends over 14 amino acids. Germline lookup yields CDR1 DFQATT and CDR2 SNEGSKA (reference sequence). The CDR3 DNA follows: TGCAGTGCCCCCCTCAATTCGAACACCGGGGAGCTGTTTTTT. This translates into CSAPLNSNTGELFF.

The sample holds many counts of this clonotype. The rearrangement links TRBV4-1 to TRBJ1-1; D uncertain. The CDR3 consists of 15 residues. Germline loops: CDR1 MGHRA, CDR2 YSYEKL. V was cut by 3 bases and J by 3 bases, with 14 bases left in between. CDR3 DNA sequence: TGCGCCAGCAGCCATCTGGTTGGTAAAGACACTGAAGCTTTCTTT. The encoded protein is CASSHLVGKDTEAFF.

The rearrangement joins TRBV5-1 to TRBJ2-6; D may be TRBD2 (5 bases). The CDR3 consists of 16 residues. Germline V gives CDR1 SGHRS, CDR2 YFSETQ. The ends were cut back, 3 bases at V and 2 bases at J, with 12 bases in the middle. The CDR3: CASSSRTFAGANVLTF. The DNA for the CDR3 is TGCGCCAGCAGCTCCAGGACTTTTGCTGGGGCCAACGTCCTGACTTTC.

This clonotype was recorded at least ten times. The chain uses TRBV6-6 and TRBJ1-5; TRBD1 is a possible D gene (5 bases). Germline CDR1 MNHNY, CDR2 SVGAGI (reference sequence). The CDR3 length is 13 residues. V was pared by 8 bases and J by 5 bases, with 13 bases between. This CDR3 reads CASQAGNHQPQHF. The DNA for the CDR3 is TGTGCCAGCCAGGCAGGGAACCATCAGCCCCAGCATTTT.

This clonotype has a count of ten or more. This chain links TRBV3-1 with TRBJ2-5; TRBD2 agrees at 7 bases. Looked up from germline, CDR1 is LGHDT and CDR2 is YNNKEL (reference sequence). This CDR3 is built from 14 residues. V gave up 2 bases and J gave up 5 bases; unmatched junction bases: 5. The CDR3 is CASSQNGRLETQYF. DNA for the CDR3: TGTGCCAGCAGCCAAAACGGGAGGCTCGAGACCCAGTACTTC.

The genes are TRBV20-1 and TRBJ2-3; a possible D gene is TRBD2 (6 bases). The V gene's germline CDR1 is DFQATT and CDR2 SNEGSKA (reference sequence). The CDR3 totals 15 residues. V was clipped by 5 bases and J by 3 bases, with 18 bases between them. Written as DNA, the CDR3 is TGCAGTGCTCCGTCCGGGCTAGCGAATACAGATACGCAGTATTTT. Protein product: CSAPSGLANTDTQYF.

In its sample, this clonotype was seen many times. Written as DNA, the CDR3 is TGTGCCAGCAGTTTAAGTTCCAGCGAGCAGTACTTC. Translation: CASSLSSSEQYF. The rearrangement uses TRBV28 and TRBJ2-7; D gene unclear. The CDR3 consists of 12 residues. V shed 2 bases and J shed 6 bases, with 8 bases lying between them. Germline V gives CDR1 MDHEN, CDR2 SYDVKM.

The chain is built from TRBV12-3 or TRBV12-4 and TRBJ2-7, with D maybe TRBD1 (6 bases). Trimming removed 5 bases at V and 7 bases at J, with 9 bases between. This CDR3 has 11 residues. The CDR3, as DNA: TGTGCCAGCAGTCGCACAGGGGAGCAGTACTTC. Protein product: CASSRTGEQYF.

The chain has TRBV11-2 and TRBJ1-5, with D possibly being TRBD1 (6 bases). V lost 1 base, J lost 5 bases, and 21 bases lay in between. The CDR3 sequence is 18 residues long. CDR1 is SGHAT, CDR2 FQNNGV, per germline. The CDR3 region has the DNA TGTGCCAGCAGCTTAGGTCTTGGATACGCACAGGGCTATCAGCCCCAGCATTTT. Encoded protein: CASSLGLGYAQGYQPQHF.

The chain uses TRBV12-3 or TRBV12-4 and TRBJ1-4; D call uncertain. V lost 6 bases and J 12 bases, leaving 14 bases between the germline ends. This CDR3 region has 12 residues. CDR3 coding DNA: TGTGCCAGCAGCTCGGATGGGTGGGAACTGTTTTTT. Its protein is CASSSDGWELFF.

V gene TRBV5-4 combines with J gene TRBJ2-7; TRBD2 agrees at 15 bases. V trimming: 4 bases; J trimming: 3 bases; junction bases outside the gene matches: 2. In germline, CDR1 is SGHNT, CDR2 YYREEE (reference sequence). This CDR3 has 15 amino acids. The CDR3 nucleotides are TGTGCCAGCAGCGCGGGACTAGCGGGGGGCTACGAGCAGTACTTC. Protein product: CASSAGLAGGYEQYF.

The chain couples TRBV21-1 to TRBJ2-5; whether TRBD1, the table's D call, matches the DNA was not checked. TRBV21-1 is marked as a pseudogene. The CDR3 totals 21 residues. In DNA form, the CDR3 reads TGTGCCAGCAGCTTCCGACAGGGTCAACCCCCGACCTCAGGTTCACAAGAGACCCAGTACTTC. This sequence encodes CASSFRQGQPPTSGSQETQYF.

The V call is TRBV7-7, the J call TRBJ2-7, with D unresolved. CDR3 size: 17 residues. Trimming took 4 bases from V and 3 from J, leaving 22 bases between them. Per germline, CDR1 SSHAT and CDR2 FNYEAQ (reference sequence). The CDR3, as DNA: TGTGCCAGCAGCTGCCCGATAGGCGGAAGCCTCCTCTACGAGCAGTACTTC. It is translated as CASSCPIGGSLLYEQYF.

V is TRBV2 and J is TRBJ1-1; D unresolved. Looked up from germline, CDR1 is SNHLY and CDR2 is FYNNEI. The CDR3 sequence is 14 residues long. V lost 4 bases to trimming and J lost 5 bases, with 14 bases between them. This CDR3 is CASSVKALRTEAFF. CDR3 DNA: TGTGCCAGCAGTGTGAAGGCTTTGAGGACTGAAGCTTTCTTT.

Many counts were recorded for this clonotype. The V call is TRBV25-1, the J call TRBJ2-7, with D possibly matching TRBD1 (5 bases). CDR1 and CDR2 from the germline V gene are MGHDK and SYGVNS. This CDR3 comprises 15 residues. Trimming took off 4 bases at V and 3 bases at J, with 16 bases between the two ends. The CDR3 sequence: CASSAPMWGFYEQYF. In DNA, the CDR3 is TGTGCCAGCAGTGCCCCAATGTGGGGCTTCTACGAGCAGTACTTC.

This clonotype has just a few counts. The chain is built from TRBV20-1 and TRBJ1-1; possible D gene TRBD1, 5 bases. The germline V and J ends were trimmed by 3 bases and 4 bases, with 12 bases remaining between them. CDR1 and CDR2 (germline): DFQATT, SNEGSKA (reference sequence). CDR3 length: 13 residues. This CDR3 reads CSARGLGGTEAFF. For the CDR3, the DNA is TGCAGTGCTAGGGGGCTGGGGGGCACTGAAGCTTTCTTT.

This clonotype was seen repeatedly, ten times or more. The CDR3 sequence is CSARPRLAGVADTQYF. In nucleotides, the CDR3 is TGCAGTGCTAGACCCCGACTAGCGGGGGTGGCAGATACGCAGTATTTT. J is TRBJ2-3 and V is TRBV20-1; 12 bases match TRBD2. Trimming at V came to 2 bases and at J to 4 bases, leaving 7 bases not matched to a gene. The CDR3 runs 16 residues. From germline, CDR1 is DFQATT and CDR2 SNEGSKA (reference sequence).

The V and J genes are TRBV29-1 and TRBJ1-1; D unresolved. CDR3 size: 12 residues. V was shortened by 4 bases and J by 5 bases, with 11 bases between the two germline ends. Germline V gives CDR1 SQVTM, CDR2 ANQGSEA. CDR3 in amino acids: CSVVLRWTEAFF. The CDR3 coding sequence is TGCAGCGTTGTTCTCAGATGGACTGAAGCTTTCTTT.

This clonotype occurred a few times. J is TRBJ2-3 and V is TRBV7-2, with 7 bases identical to TRBD2. Trimming at V came to 5 bases and at J to 0 bases, leaving 8 bases not matched to a gene. Germline-derived CDR1 and CDR2 are SGHTA and FQGNSA. CDR3 length: 16 residues. The CDR3, as DNA: TGTGCCAGCAGCCGCGGGGGAAGCGGGAGCACAGATACGCAGTATTTT. Its translation: CASSRGGSGSTDTQYF.

The gene calls are TRBV15 and TRBJ1-1, with D possibly TRBD1 on 6 matching bases. Germline values: CDR1 LNHNV, CDR2 YYDKDF (reference sequence). CDR3 length: 15 residues. Trimming stripped 0 bases from V and 4 bases from J, with 12 bases between. CDR3 in amino acids: CATSREQGRVTEAFF. The DNA for the CDR3 is TGTGCCACCAGCAGAGAGCAGGGGCGGGTCACTGAAGCTTTCTTT.